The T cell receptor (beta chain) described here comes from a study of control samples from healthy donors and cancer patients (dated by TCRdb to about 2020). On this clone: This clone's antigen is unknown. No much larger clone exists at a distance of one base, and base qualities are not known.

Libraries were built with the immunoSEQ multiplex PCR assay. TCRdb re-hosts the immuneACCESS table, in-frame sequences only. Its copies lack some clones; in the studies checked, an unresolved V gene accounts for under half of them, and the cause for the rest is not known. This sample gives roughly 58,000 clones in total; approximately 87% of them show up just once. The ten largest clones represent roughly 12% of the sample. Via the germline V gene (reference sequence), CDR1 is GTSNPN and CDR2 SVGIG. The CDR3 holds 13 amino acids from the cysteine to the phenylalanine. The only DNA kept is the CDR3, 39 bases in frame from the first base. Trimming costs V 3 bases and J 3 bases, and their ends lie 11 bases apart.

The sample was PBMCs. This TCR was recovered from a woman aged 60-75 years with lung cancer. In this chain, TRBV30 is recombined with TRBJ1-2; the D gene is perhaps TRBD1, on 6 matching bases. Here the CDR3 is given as CAWRDRCYYGYTF. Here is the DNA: TGTGCCTGGAGAGACAGGTGCTACTATGGCTACACCTTC.